The source of this T cell receptor (beta chain) is a study of cytomegalovirus exposure and HLA in healthy donors. The V gene end was trimmed by 4 bases and the J gene end by 7 bases; junction bases not matched to a gene: 9. Germline CDR1 and CDR2: PRHDT and FYEKMQ (reference sequence). This CDR3 comprises 16 residues. The PCR made use of 60 Vbeta and 13 Jbeta primers. TCRdb's table, derived via immunoSEQ multiplex PCR, lists solely in-frame clones and lacks some. The data contain 120,000 or so clones, approximately 78% of them singletons. The sequenced material came from PBMCs. This sequence originates from a man between 25 and 39 years old in good health and CMV-seropositive. The chain employs TRBV13 and TRBJ2-1; 11 nucleotides match TRBD2. The CDR3 region has the DNA TGTGCCAGCAGCTCCAGGACTAGCGGGTGGTTGAATGAGCAGTTCTTC. As protein: CASSSRTSGWLNEQFF.